This record concerns one T cell receptor beta chain sequence. Trimming cost V 1 base and J 3 bases, with 13 bases left between them. This CDR3 is 15 amino acids long. CDR1 and CDR2 (germline): MGHRA, YSYEKL. This sample was taken from a study of T cells in Graves' hyperthyroidism and ophthalmopathy. The investigators amplified TCR beta CDR3 regions from RNA transcripts. Using the HTBI primer set, a first-round RT-PCR was run on the TCR CDR3. Each CDR3 protein gets one entry after TCRdb re-called the multiplex PCR reads with MiXCR. The table has about 640,000 distinct CDR3 sequences, less than 25% seen once.

The sequencing sample was made of blood. This receptor was obtained from a man aged 25-45 years with Graves' ophthalmopathy. The V and J genes are TRBV4-1 and TRBJ2-7; D is undetermined. The CDR3 is CASSQGNGPDYEQYF. The CDR3, as DNA: TGCGCCAGCAGCCAAGGGAATGGGCCGGACTACGAGCAGTACTTC.